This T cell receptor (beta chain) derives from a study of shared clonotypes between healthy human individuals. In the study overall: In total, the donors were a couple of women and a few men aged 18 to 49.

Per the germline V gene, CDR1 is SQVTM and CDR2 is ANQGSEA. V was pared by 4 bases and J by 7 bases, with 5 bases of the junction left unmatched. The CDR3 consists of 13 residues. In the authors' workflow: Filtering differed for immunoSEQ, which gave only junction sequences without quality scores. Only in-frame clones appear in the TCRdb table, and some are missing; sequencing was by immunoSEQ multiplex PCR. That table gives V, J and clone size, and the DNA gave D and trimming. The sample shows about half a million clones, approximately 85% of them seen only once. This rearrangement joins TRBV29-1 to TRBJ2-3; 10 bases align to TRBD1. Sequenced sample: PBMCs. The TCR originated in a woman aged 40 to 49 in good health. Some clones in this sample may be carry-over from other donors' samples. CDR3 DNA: TGCAGCGTTGGGTGGGACAGGGGCTATACGCAGTATTTT. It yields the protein CSVGWDRGYTQYF.